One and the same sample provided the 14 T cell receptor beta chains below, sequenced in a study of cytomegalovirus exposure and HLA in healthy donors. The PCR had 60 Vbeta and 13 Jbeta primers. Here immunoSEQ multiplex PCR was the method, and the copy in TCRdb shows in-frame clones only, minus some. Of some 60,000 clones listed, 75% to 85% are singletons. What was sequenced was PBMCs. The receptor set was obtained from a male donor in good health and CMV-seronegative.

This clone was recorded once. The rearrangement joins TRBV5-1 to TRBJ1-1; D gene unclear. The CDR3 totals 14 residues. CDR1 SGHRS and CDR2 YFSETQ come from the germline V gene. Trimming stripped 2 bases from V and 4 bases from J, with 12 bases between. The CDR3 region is CASSFTRGSTEAFF. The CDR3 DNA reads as TGCGCCAGCAGCTTTACCCGGGGTAGCACTGAAGCTTTCTTT. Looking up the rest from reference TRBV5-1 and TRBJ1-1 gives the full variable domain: KAGVTQTPRYLIKTRGQQVTLSCSPISGHRSVSWYQQTPGQGLQFLFEYFSETQRNKGNFPGRFSGRQFSNSRSEMNVSTLELGDSALYLCASSFTRGSTEAFFGQGTRLTVV.

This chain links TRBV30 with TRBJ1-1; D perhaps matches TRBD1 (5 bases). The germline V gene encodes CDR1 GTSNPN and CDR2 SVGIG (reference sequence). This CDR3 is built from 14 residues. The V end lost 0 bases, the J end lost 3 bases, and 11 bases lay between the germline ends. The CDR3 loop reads CAWSVGREDTEAFF. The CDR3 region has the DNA TGTGCCTGGAGTGTGGGCAGGGAGGACACTGAAGCTTTCTTT.

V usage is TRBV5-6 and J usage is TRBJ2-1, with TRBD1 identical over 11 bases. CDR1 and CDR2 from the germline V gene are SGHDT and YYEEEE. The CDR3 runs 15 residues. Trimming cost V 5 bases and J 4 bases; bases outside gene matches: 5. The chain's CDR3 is CASRPGQGAYNEQFF. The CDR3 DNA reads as TGTGCCAGCAGACCTGGACAGGGGGCTTACAATGAGCAGTTCTTC.

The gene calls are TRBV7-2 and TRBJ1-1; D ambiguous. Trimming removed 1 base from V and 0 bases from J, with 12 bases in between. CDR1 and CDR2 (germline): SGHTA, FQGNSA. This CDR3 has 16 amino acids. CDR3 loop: CASSLGPPGMNTEAFF. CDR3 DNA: TGTGCCAGCAGCTTAGGGCCTCCAGGTATGAACACTGAAGCTTTCTTT. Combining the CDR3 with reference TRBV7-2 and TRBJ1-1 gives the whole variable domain GAGVSQSPSNKVTEKGKDVELRCDPISGHTALYWYRQSLGQGLEFLIYFQGNSAPDKSGLPSDRFSAERTGGSVSTLTIQRTQQEDSAVYLCASSLGPPGMNTEAFFGQGTRLTVV.

CDR3: CASSPRTGGNTEAFF. The CDR3 bases are TGCGCCAGCAGCCCTAGGACAGGGGGGAACACTGAAGCTTTCTTT. The gene calls are TRBV4-3 and TRBJ1-1, with 10 bases aligning to TRBD1. The V gene end was trimmed by 4 bases and the J gene end by 1 base; junction bases not matched to a gene: 3. Per germline, CDR1 LGHNA and CDR2 YSLEER. This CDR3 comprises 15 residues.

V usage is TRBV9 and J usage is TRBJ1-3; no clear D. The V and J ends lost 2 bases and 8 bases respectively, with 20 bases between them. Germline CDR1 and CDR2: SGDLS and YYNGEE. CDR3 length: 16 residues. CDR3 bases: TGTGCCAGCAGCGTGGTCGGGTTCAGCTCACGGGACACCATATATTTT. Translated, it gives CASSVVGFSSRDTIYF.

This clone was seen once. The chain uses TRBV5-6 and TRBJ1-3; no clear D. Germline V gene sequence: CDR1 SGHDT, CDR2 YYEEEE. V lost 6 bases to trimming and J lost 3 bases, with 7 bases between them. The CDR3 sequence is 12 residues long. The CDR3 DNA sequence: TGTGCCAGCAACCTACTTGGAAACACCATATATTTT. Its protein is CASNLLGNTIYF.

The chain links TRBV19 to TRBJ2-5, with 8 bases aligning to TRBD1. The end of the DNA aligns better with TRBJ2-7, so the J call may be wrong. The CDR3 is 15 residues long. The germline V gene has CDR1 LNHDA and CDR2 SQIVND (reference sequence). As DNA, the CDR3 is TGTGCCAGTAGGAAAGGACAGGGACCACACTACGAGCAGTACTTC. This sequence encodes CASRKGQGPHYEQYF.

The CDR3 DNA reads as TGTGCCAGCAGTAAGAGGGGGCGGATTAACTCCTACAATGAGCAGTTCTTC. Protein sequence: CASSKRGRINSYNEQFF. This sequence joins TRBV21-1 and TRBJ2-1; TRBD1, as called in the table, went unchecked against the DNA. TRBV21-1 is listed as a pseudogene. This CDR3 contains 17 residues.

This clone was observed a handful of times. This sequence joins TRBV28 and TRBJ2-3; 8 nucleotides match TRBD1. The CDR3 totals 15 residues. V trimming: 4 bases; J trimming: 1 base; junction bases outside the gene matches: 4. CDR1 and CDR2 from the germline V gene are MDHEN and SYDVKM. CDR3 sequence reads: CASSSTGDGTDTQYF. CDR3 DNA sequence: TGTGCCAGCAGTTCGACAGGGGACGGCACAGATACGCAGTATTTT.

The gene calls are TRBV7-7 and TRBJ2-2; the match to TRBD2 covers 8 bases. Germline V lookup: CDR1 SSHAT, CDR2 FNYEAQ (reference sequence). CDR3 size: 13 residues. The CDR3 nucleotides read TGTGCTAGCGGGACATCCGCCGCGGGGGAGCTGTTTTTT. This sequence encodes CASGTSAAGELFF.

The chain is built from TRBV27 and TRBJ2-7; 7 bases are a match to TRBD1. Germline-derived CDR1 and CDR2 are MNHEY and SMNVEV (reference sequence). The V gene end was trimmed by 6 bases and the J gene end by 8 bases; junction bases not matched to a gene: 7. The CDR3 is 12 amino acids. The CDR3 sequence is CASSQDRVKQYF. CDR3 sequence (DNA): TGTGCCAGCAGCCAAGACAGGGTCAAGCAGTACTTC.

Here the CDR3 DNA reads TGTGCCAGCAGCTTATCTGTACAGAGATCTTCACCCCTCCACTTT. It is translated as CASSLSVQRSSPLHF. The J gene is TRBJ1-6, the V gene TRBV7-9; D ambiguous. The CDR3 totals 15 residues. Trimming left V 2 bases short and J 9 bases short, with 14 bases between. Germline V gene sequence: CDR1 SEHNR, CDR2 FQNEAQ (reference sequence).

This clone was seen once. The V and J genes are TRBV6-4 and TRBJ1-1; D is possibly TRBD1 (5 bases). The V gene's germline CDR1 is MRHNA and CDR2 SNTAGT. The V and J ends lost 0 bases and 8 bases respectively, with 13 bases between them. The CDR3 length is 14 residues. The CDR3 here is CASSDSFGRGEAFF. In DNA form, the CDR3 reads TGTGCCAGCAGTGACTCGTTCGGGAGGGGAGAAGCTTTCTTT.